These 23 T cell receptor beta chains were all obtained from the same sample, sequenced in a study of blood T cells in healthy people across ages. With a J-beta primer mix and a sample-barcoded 5' primer, a second PCR ran roughly 7 to 11 cycles. TCRdb processed the 5' RACE reads anew with MiXCR; each CDR3 protein has one entry. The profile shows approximately 820,000 distinct CDR3 sequences, under 45% of them singletons. The sequencing input was blood. Receptor source: a man aged 60-69 years in good health.

The rearrangement joins TRBV2 to TRBJ2-3; TRBD1 aligns across 9 bases. The CDR3 totals 17 residues. CDR1 SNHLY and CDR2 FYNNEI come from the germline V gene. Trimming cost V 3 bases and J 4 bases; bases outside gene matches: 11. The CDR3 coding sequence is TGTGCCAGCAGTGATGAGGGACAGGGAAATTTCGCAGATACGCAGTATTTT. It yields the protein CASSDEGQGNFADTQYF.

The chain links TRBV6-1 to TRBJ2-7; TRBD2 is a possible D gene (6 bases). The CDR3 contains 14 residues. The ends were cut back, 5 bases at V and 2 bases at J, with 13 bases in the middle. Per germline, CDR1 MNHNS and CDR2 SASEGT. The CDR3, as DNA: TGTGCCAGCAGTACCCGGGGGAGCCCCTACGAGCAGTACTTC. Translation gives CASSTRGSPYEQYF.

This clonotype has more than one count but fewer than ten. A much larger clone lies a single base off, so this may be a read error. This chain connects TRBV11-2 to TRBJ2-5; perhaps TRBD1 as D (5 bases). Germline V gives CDR1 SGHAT, CDR2 FQNNGV. V lost 3 bases and J lost 11, with 16 bases in between. The CDR3 consists of 13 residues. CDR3 DNA sequence: TGTGCCAGCAGCTTGGGGCAAATCAATGAGCAGTACTTC. This translates into CASSLGQINEQYF.

On this clonotype itself: An end of the junction differs from the germline gene, which may be a read error. The gene calls are TRBV20-1 and TRBJ1-6, with D possibly TRBD1 on 6 matching bases. CDR1 is DFQATT and CDR2 is SNEGSKA in the germline V gene (reference sequence). The CDR3 is 14 residues long. The CDR3: CSARDRPNNSPLHF. The CDR3 DNA sequence: TGCAGTGCAAGAGACAGGCCGAATAATTCACCCCTCCACTTT.

This chain connects TRBV6-5 to TRBJ1-1; TRBD1 agrees at 8 bases. J lost 6 bases, V lost 6 bases, and 6 bases had no gene match. CDR1 and CDR2 (germline): MNHEY, SVGAGI. CDR3 length: 13 amino acids. CDR3: CASRPDRVAEAFF. The CDR3 DNA is TGTGCCAGCAGGCCGGACAGGGTAGCTGAAGCTTTCTTT.

This clonotype was found a few times. The chain links TRBV6-5 to TRBJ1-6; tentative D call: TRBD1 (5 bases). Looked up from germline, CDR1 is MNHEY and CDR2 is SVGAGI. There are 16 residues in the CDR3. Trimming took 6 bases from V and 7 from J, leaving 19 bases between them. DNA for the CDR3: TGTGCCAGCAGATCTGACAGACAAAGTTTAAATTCACCCCTCCACTTT. The encoded protein is CASRSDRQSLNSPLHF.

This chain uses TRBV6-6 with TRBJ1-1, with a possible D match to TRBD1 (6 bases). The V gene's germline CDR1 is MNHNY and CDR2 SVGAGI (reference sequence). The CDR3 has 13 amino acids. Trimming pared 10 bases from V and 1 base from J, leaving 13 bases between. DNA for the CDR3: TGTGCCACGAGGACAGACAGGAACACTGAAGCTTTCTTT. It specifies CATRTDRNTEAFF.

In this sample, this clonotype turned up a few times. The CDR3, as DNA: TGTGCCAGCAGCGTAGCGGAAGCGGGGAGCACAGATACGCAGTATTTT. Translated, it gives CASSVAEAGSTDTQYF. V gene TRBV9 combines with J gene TRBJ2-3; TRBD2 matches 7 bases. The germline V gene encodes CDR1 SGDLS and CDR2 YYNGEE. The trim removed 0 bases at V and 0 bases at J, leaving 4 bases unmatched. This CDR3 contains 16 residues.

The chain is built from TRBV5-1 and TRBJ1-2; TRBD1 agrees at 7 bases. Germline loops: CDR1 SGHRS, CDR2 YFSETQ. The CDR3 is 14 amino acids. V was clipped by 2 bases and J by 10 bases; unmatched bases: 11. CDR3 DNA sequence: TGCGCCAGCAGCTTATCAACTACCGGGACAGTCTACACCTTC. Translated: CASSLSTTGTVYTF. Supplemented by reference TRBV5-1 and TRBJ1-2, the full variable domain reads KAGVTQTPRYLIKTRGQQVTLSCSPISGHRSVSWYQQTPGQGLQFLFEYFSETQRNKGNFPGRFSGRQFSNSRSEMNVSTLELGDSALYLCASSLSTTGTVYTFGSGTRLTVV.

This clonotype was seen ten or more times. V and J are TRBV7-8 and TRBJ2-3; tentative D call: TRBD2 (6 bases). Germline V gene sequence: CDR1 SGHVS, CDR2 FQNEAQ. V shed 5 bases and J shed 5 bases, with 14 bases lying between them. The CDR3 is 14 amino acids. CDR3 residues: CASSAAGRLDTQYF. Here the CDR3 DNA reads TGTGCCAGCAGCGCAGCCGGGAGACTAGATACGCAGTATTTT.

The sample holds a few counts of this clonotype. The V gene is TRBV29-1, the J gene TRBJ2-5, with TRBD2 identical over 10 bases. CDR3 length: 13 residues. CDR1 and CDR2 from the germline V gene are SQVTM and ANQGSEA. J lost 5 bases, V lost 7 bases, and 7 bases had no gene match. CDR3 amino acids: CSAKRGGRETQYF. The CDR3 DNA reads as TGCAGCGCAAAGCGGGGGGGCCGGGAGACCCAGTACTTC.

This chain uses TRBV6-6 with TRBJ1-4; D call uncertain. With 5 bases removed from V and 8 bases from J, the gap between germline ends came to 15 bases. The CDR3 is made up of 14 amino acids. From germline, CDR1 is MNHNY and CDR2 SVGAGI (reference sequence). As DNA, the CDR3 is TGTGCCAGCAGTGCCGGTGCCATCGGGGAAAAACTGTTTTTT. Protein sequence: CASSAGAIGEKLFF.

As concerns this clonotype: Mismatch with germline at one junction end may stem from a read error. The gene calls are TRBV29-1 and TRBJ2-2; D not resolved. Germline lookup yields CDR1 SQVTM and CDR2 ANQGSEA. The CDR3 is 13 amino acids. CDR3 region: CSGERANTGELFF. The CDR3 DNA sequence: TGCAGCGGTGAAAGGGCGAACACCGGGGAGCTGTTTTTT.

The chain employs TRBV15 and TRBJ2-5, with D possibly matching TRBD2 (5 bases). CDR1 is LNHNV, CDR2 YYDKDF, per germline (reference sequence). V was shortened by 0 bases and J by 3 bases, with 11 bases between the two germline ends. This CDR3 is 15 amino acids long. The CDR3 reads CATSRDVGGKETQYF. The DNA of the CDR3 is TGTGCCACCAGCAGAGATGTCGGAGGAAAAGAGACCCAGTACTTC.

The J gene is TRBJ2-5, the V gene TRBV9; D unresolved. V was clipped by 3 bases and J by 0 bases, with 9 bases between them. The germline V gene has CDR1 SGDLS and CDR2 YYNGEE. The CDR3 spans 14 residues. In DNA, the CDR3 is TGTGCCAGCAGCGCGGGTTGGTACCAAGAGACCCAGTACTTC. Protein sequence: CASSAGWYQETQYF.

The J gene is TRBJ1-4, the V gene TRBV20-1, with D tentatively TRBD1 (5 bases). V gave up 5 bases and J gave up 0 bases, with 10 bases separating them. CDR1 is DFQATT, CDR2 SNEGSKA, per germline (reference sequence). The CDR3 is made up of 14 amino acids. CDR3 sequence: CSAVPGATNEKLFF. CDR3 coding DNA: TGCAGTGCTGTCCCGGGGGCAACTAATGAAAAACTGTTTTTT.

The V gene is TRBV5-4, the J gene TRBJ2-5; 8 positions agree with TRBD1. Germline V gives CDR1 SGHNT, CDR2 YYREEE (reference sequence). The V gene end was trimmed by 3 bases and the J gene end by 4 bases; junction bases not matched to a gene: 11. The CDR3 loop spans 16 amino acids. The CDR3 protein is CASSSALGGTGETQYF. Written as DNA, the CDR3 is TGTGCCAGCAGCTCGGCCCTTGGTGGGACAGGAGAGACCCAGTACTTC. Combining the CDR3 with reference TRBV5-4 and TRBJ2-5 gives the whole variable domain ETGVTQSPTHLIKTRGQQVTLRCSSQSGHNTVSWYQQALGQGPQFIFQYYREEENGRGNFPPRFSGLQFPNYSSELNVNALELDDSALYLCASSSALGGTGETQYFGPGTRLLVL.

The V and J genes are TRBV7-2 and TRBJ2-7, with 7 bases fitting TRBD1. The CDR3 runs to 15 residues. V trimming: 6 bases; J trimming: 5 bases; junction bases outside the gene matches: 13. Germline V CDR1 and CDR2: SGHTA, FQGNSA. CDR3: CASRKDRDSFHEQYF. CDR3 bases: TGTGCCAGCAGGAAAGACAGGGATAGTTTCCACGAGCAGTACTTC.

This clonotype has just a few counts. The V gene is TRBV9, the J gene TRBJ2-2, with TRBD2 matching 9 bases. The germline CDR1 and CDR2 sequences are SGDLS and YYNGEE. The V segment lost 3 bases and the J segment 6 bases; nucleotides outside the gene matches: 0. This CDR3 comprises 13 residues. The DNA for the CDR3 is TGTGCCAGCAGCGGGACTAGCGCCGGGGAGCTGTTTTTT. This encodes CASSGTSAGELFF.

Ten or more counts support this clonotype. Mismatch with germline at one junction end may stem from a read error. The gene calls are TRBV5-1 and TRBJ2-1, with D unclear. CDR1 is SGHRS, CDR2 YFSETQ, per germline. This CDR3 contains 11 residues. The CDR3 DNA follows: TGTGCCAGCAGTCTGTACAATGAGCAGTTCTTC. This translates into CASSLYNEQFF.

This chain uses TRBV6-1 with TRBJ2-2; the D gene is possibly TRBD1 (6 bases). This CDR3 region has 15 residues. The V end was cut by 2 bases, the J end by 6 bases, with 13 bases between. Germline V gene lookup returns CDR1 MNHNS and CDR2 SASEGT. Here the CDR3 reads CASSETGSSPGELFF. In DNA, the CDR3 is TGTGCCAGCAGTGAAACAGGGAGTAGCCCCGGGGAGCTGTTTTTT.

The V call is TRBV4-1, the J call TRBJ2-7; perhaps D is TRBD1 or TRBD2 (6 bases each). With 0 bases removed from V and 7 bases from J, the gap between germline ends came to 22 bases. This CDR3 spans 17 amino acids. Germline lookup yields CDR1 MGHRA and CDR2 YSYEKL. The CDR3 here is CASSQDRRGPAMSEQYF. The CDR3 coding sequence is TGCGCCAGCAGCCAAGATCGACGGGGGCCCGCTATGAGTGAGCAGTACTTC.

This clonotype was seen a handful of times. This rearrangement joins TRBV6-2 or TRBV6-3 to TRBJ2-1; 10 nucleotides match TRBD2. This CDR3 comprises 15 residues. Germline V lookup: CDR1 MNHEY, CDR2 SVGEGT. With V trimmed by 7 bases and J by 7 bases, 10 bases remained unmatched. This chain's CDR3 is CASNQYLAGANEQFF. CDR3 DNA: TGTGCCAGCAATCAATACCTAGCGGGGGCGAATGAGCAGTTCTTC.